This record covers a single TCR beta chain. Its antigen remains unknown. This entry belongs to a study of metastatic and nonmetastatic thyroid tumors. Study in general: The comparison covered peripheral blood and tumor or nodule tissue in malignant and benign thyroid patients. Study conclusions and caveats: Patients with malignant thyroid tumors reportedly had significantly higher TCR beta diversity than those with benign nodules, in blood and tumor.

In the original processing: Between-group CDR3 differences, defined by clinicopathological status, yielded a distant-metastasis classifier for papillary thyroid cancer. TCRdb reprocessed the PCR reads using MiXCR. None of the V and J calls come from the authors' own analysis; TCRdb made them. The table records approximately 6,300 clones, roughly 19% of them present only once. The entire patient cohort was treatment-naive prior to thyroid surgery. The sequence derives from a female donor with papillary thyroid cancer or a benign thyroid nodule (not recorded which). Some clones in this sample may be carry-over from other donors' samples. Sequencing input: adjacent normal tissue.

The CDR3 nucleotides read TGTGCCAGCTCCAGCGGGATGGGCACAGATACGCAGCATTTT. Its translation is CASSSGMGTDTQHF. The V gene is TRBV9, the J gene TRBJ2-3, with D hard to call. Judging by the DNA end, TRBJ1-5 fits better; the J call may be wrong. Germline CDR1 and CDR2: SGDLS and YYNGEE. This CDR3 comprises 14 residues.